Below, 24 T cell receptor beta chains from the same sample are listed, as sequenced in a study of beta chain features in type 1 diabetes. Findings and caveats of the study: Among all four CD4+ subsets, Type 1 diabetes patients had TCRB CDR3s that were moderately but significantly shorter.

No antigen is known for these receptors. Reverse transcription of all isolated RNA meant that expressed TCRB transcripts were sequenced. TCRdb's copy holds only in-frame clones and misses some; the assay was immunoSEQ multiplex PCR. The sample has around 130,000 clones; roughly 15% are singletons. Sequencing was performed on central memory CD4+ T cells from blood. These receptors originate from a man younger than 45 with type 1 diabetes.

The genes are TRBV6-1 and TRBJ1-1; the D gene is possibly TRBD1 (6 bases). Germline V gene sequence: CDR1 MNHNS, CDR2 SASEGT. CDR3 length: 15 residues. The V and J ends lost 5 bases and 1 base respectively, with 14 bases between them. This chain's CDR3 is CASSLQGSGNTEAFF. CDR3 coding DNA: TGTGCCAGCAGTCTACAGGGATCAGGGAACACTGAAGCTTTCTTT.

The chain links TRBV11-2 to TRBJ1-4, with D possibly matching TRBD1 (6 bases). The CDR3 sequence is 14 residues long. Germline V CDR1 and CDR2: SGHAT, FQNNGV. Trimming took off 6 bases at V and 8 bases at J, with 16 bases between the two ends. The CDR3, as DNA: TGTGCCAGCAGTCCCCCAGGGGTTCCGGAAAAACTGTTTTTT. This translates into CASSPPGVPEKLFF.

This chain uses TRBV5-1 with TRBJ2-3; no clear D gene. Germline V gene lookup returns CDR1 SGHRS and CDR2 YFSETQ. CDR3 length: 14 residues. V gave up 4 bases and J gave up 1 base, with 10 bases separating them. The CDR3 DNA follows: TGCGCCAGCAGCCAACTCGCGGGCACAGATACGCAGTATTTT. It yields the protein CASSQLAGTDTQYF.

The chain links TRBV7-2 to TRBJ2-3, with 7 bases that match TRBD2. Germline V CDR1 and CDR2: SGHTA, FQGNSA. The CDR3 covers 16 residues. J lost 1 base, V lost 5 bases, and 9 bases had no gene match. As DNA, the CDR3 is TGTGCCAGCAGCCCCGGGGGTCGGGGGGGCACAGATACGCAGTATTTT. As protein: CASSPGGRGGTDTQYF.

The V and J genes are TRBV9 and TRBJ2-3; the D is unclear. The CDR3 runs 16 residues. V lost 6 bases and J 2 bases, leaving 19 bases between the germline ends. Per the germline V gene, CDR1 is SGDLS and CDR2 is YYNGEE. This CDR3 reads CASTPGPRPYTDTQYF. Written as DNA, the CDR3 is TGTGCCAGCACCCCCGGTCCCCGCCCGTACACAGATACGCAGTATTTT.

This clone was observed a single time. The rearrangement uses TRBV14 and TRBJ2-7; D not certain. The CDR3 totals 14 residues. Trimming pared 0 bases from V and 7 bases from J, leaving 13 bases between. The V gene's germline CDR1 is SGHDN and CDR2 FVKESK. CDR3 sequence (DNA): TGTGCCAGCAGCCAAGAGAGAGTCTCTCGGGAGCAGTACTTC. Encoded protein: CASSQERVSREQYF.

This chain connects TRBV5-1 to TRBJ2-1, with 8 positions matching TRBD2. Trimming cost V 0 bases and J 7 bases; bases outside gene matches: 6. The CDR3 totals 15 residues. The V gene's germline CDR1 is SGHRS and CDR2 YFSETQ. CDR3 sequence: CASSLAGTSNNEQFF. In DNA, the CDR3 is TGCGCCAGCAGCTTGGCCGGGACTAGTAATAATGAGCAGTTCTTC. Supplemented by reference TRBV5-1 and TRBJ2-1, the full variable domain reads KAGVTQTPRYLIKTRGQQVTLSCSPISGHRSVSWYQQTPGQGLQFLFEYFSETQRNKGNFPGRFSGRQFSNSRSEMNVSTLELGDSALYLCASSLAGTSNNEQFFGPGTRLTVL.

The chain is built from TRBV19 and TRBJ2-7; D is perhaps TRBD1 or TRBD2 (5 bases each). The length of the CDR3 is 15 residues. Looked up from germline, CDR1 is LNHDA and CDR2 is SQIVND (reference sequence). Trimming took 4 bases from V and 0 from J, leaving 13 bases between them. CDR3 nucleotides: TGTGCCAGTAGTACTCCGGGACGGAGCTCCTACGAGCAGTACTTC. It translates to CASSTPGRSSYEQYF.

DNA for the CDR3: TGTGCCAGCAGTTCCCACCAGACCGGGACTTACAATGAGCAGTTCTTC. Protein product: CASSSHQTGTYNEQFF. The chain employs TRBV28 and TRBJ2-1; D might be TRBD2 (6 bases). Between the trimmed V and J ends, which lost 4 bases and 4 bases, there was a span of 17 bases. The length of the CDR3 is 16 residues. Germline V lookup: CDR1 MDHEN, CDR2 SYDVKM.

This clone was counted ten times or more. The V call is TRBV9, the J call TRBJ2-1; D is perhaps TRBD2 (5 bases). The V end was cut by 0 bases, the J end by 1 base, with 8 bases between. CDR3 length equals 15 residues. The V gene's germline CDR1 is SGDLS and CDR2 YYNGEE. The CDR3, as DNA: TGTGCCAGCAGCGTAGGGGGAGCTTCCTACAATGAGCAGTTCTTC. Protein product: CASSVGGASYNEQFF.

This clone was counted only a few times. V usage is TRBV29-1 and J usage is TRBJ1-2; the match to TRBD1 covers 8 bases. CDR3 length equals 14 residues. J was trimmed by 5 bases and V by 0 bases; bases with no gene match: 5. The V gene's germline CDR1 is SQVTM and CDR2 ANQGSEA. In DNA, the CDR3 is TGCAGCGTTGAAGATCGGAGACAGGGGTATGGCTACACCTTC. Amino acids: CSVEDRRQGYGYTF.

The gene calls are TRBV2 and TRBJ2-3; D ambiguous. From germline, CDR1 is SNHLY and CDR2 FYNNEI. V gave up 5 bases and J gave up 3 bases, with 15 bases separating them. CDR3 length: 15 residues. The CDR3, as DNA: TGTGCCAGCAGTTACTCGTTTATGAATACAGATACGCAGTATTTT. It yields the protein CASSYSFMNTDTQYF. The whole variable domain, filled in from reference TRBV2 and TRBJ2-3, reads EPEVTQTPSHQVTQMGQEVILRCVPISNHLYFYWYRQILGQKVEFLVSFYNNEISEKSEIFDDQFSVERPDGSNFTLKIRSTKLEDSAMYFCASSYSFMNTDTQYFGPGTRLTVL.

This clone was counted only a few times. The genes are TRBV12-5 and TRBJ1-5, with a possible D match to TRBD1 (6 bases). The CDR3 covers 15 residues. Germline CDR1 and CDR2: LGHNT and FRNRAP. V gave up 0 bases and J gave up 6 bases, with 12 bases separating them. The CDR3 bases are TGTGCTAGTGGTTTGGTAAACAGGGATGTTCAGCCCCAGCATTTT. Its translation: CASGLVNRDVQPQHF.

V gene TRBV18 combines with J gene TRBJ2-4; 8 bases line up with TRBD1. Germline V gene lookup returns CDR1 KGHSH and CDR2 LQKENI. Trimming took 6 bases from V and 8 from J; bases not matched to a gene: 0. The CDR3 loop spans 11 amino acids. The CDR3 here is CASSDRDIQYF. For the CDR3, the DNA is TGTGCCAGCTCGGACAGGGACATTCAGTACTTC.

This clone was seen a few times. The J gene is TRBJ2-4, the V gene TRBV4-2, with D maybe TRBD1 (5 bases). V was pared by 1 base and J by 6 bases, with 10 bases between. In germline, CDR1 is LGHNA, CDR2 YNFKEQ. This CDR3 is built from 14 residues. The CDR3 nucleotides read TGTGCCAGCAGCCAAGGAAGACAGACAAACATTCAGTACTTC. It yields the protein CASSQGRQTNIQYF.

CDR3: CAWWRTDNYGYTF. The CDR3 DNA follows: TGTGCCTGGTGGAGGACAGATAACTATGGCTACACCTTC. The rearrangement joins TRBV30 to TRBJ1-2; weak D call: TRBD1 (6 bases). Germline-derived CDR1 and CDR2 are GTSNPN and SVGIG (reference sequence). This CDR3 spans 13 amino acids. The V end was cut by 5 bases, the J end by 1 base, with 11 bases between.

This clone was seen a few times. Here the CDR3 reads CASSPPNDEQYF. Here the CDR3 DNA reads TGCGCCAGCAGCCCGCCCAACGACGAGCAGTACTTC. V usage is TRBV5-1 and J usage is TRBJ2-7; D gene uncertain. The CDR3 totals 12 residues. Trimming removed 4 bases at V and 5 bases at J, with 10 bases between. CDR1 is SGHRS, CDR2 YFSETQ, per germline.

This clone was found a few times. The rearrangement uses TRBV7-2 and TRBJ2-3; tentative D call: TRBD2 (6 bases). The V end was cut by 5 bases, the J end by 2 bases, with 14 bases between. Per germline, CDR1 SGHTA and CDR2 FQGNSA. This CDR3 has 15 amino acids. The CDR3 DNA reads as TGTGCCAGCAGCCGGGGTGCGGGACCCACAGATACGCAGTATTTT. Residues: CASSRGAGPTDTQYF.

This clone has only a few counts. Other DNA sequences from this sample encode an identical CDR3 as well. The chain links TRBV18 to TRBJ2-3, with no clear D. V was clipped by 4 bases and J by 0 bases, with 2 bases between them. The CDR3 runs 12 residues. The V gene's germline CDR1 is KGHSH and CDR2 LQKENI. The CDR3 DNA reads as TGTGCCAGCTCACTTAGCACAGATACGCAGTATTTT. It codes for CASSLSTDTQYF.

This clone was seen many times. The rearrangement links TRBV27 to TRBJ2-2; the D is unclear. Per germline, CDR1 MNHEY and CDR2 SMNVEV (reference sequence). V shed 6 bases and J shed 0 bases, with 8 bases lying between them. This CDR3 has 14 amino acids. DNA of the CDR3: TGTGCCAGCAGCAAAAACGCGAACACCGGGGAGCTGTTTTTT. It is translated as CASSKNANTGELFF.

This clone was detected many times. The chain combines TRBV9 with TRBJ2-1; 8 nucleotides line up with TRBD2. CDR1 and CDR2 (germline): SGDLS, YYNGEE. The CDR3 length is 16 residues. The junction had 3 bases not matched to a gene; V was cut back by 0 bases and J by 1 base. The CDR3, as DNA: TGTGCCAGCAGCGTAGTGGCGGGAGGATCCTACAATGAGCAGTTCTTC. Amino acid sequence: CASSVVAGGSYNEQFF. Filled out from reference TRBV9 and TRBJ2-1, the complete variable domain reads DSGVTQTPKHLITATGQRVTLRCSPRSGDLSVYWYQQSLDQGLQFLIQYYNGEERAKGNILERFSAQQFPDLHSELNLSSLELGDSALYFCASSVVAGGSYNEQFFGPGTRLTVL.

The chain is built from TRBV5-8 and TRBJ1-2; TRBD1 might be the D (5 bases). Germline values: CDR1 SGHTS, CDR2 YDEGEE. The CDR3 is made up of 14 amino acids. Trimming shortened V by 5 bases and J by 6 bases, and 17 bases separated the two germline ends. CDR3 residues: CASRGDIKGDGYTF. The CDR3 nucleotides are TGTGCCAGCAGAGGGGATATAAAAGGGGATGGCTACACCTTC.

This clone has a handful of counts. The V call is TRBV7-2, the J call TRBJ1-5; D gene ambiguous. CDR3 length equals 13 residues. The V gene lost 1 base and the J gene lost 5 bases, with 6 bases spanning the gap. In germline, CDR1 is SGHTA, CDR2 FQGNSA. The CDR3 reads CASSLERYQPQHF. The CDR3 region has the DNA TGTGCCAGCAGCTTAGAGCGATATCAGCCCCAGCATTTT.

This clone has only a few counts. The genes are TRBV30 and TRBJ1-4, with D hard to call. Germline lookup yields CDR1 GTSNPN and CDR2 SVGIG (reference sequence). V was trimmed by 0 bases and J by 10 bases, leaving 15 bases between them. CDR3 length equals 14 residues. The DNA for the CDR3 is TGTGCCTGGAGTGTACCCCTCCGTACTGTAAAACTGTTTTTT. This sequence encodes CAWSVPLRTVKLFF.